This T cell receptor beta chain comes out of a study of neoadjuvant anti-PD-1 for oral cavity cancer. PBMC libraries mostly used roughly 500 ng of input genomic DNA, with six replicates per sample. The data were produced by immunoSEQ multiplex PCR, yet TCRdb's version contains in-frame clones alone and is incomplete. The table has over 11,000 clones, 70% seen once. Notes on this clone: The target antigen is unknown.

This CDR3 contains 15 residues. Germline V lookup: CDR1 LNHNV, CDR2 YYDKDF (reference sequence). The V and J ends lost 0 bases and 3 bases, in that order; junction bases with no gene match: 2. Findings and caveats of the study: After neoadjuvant nivolumab, PBMC T cell clonality was significantly higher in non-responders than responders.

Patients had HPV-negative, locally advanced oral cavity squamous cell carcinoma. The chain is built from TRBV15 and TRBJ1-2, with TRBD1 matching over 9 bases. The specimen was PBMCs, collected before nivolumab (anti-PD-1) treatment. The sequence came from a person aged 40 to 85 with oral cavity squamous cell carcinoma. The CDR3 is CATSREGDRDYGYTF. For the CDR3, the DNA is TGTGCCACCAGCAGAGAGGGGGACAGGGACTATGGCTACACCTTC.